The clone carrying this T cell receptor (beta chain) has more than one count but fewer than ten. This entry is derived from a study of human T cells and chemical hapten exposure. The CDR3 covers 13 residues. Between the trimmed V and J ends, which lost 2 bases and 7 bases, there was a span of 14 bases. Germline CDR1 SQVTM, CDR2 ANQGSEA. From the RACE reads, TCRdb called clonotypes with MiXCR, one entry per CDR3 protein. Seen here are 180,000 or so distinct CDR3 sequences, approximately 20% observed once, and the top ten hold about 6.7%. Indicated time point: patch test 1, 2 weeks after DPC sensitization. Treatment specified: therapeutic diphenylcyclopropenone sensitization with weekly scalp DPC.

The sequenced sample was whole blood, obtained in connection with sensitization to the hapten diphenylcyclopropenone (DPC). The chain carries TRBV29-1 and TRBJ1-1; D is unresolved. The TCR was taken from a woman between 50 and 59 years old with alopecia areata. Some clones in this sample may be carry-over from other donors' samples. DNA of the CDR3: TGCAGCGTTGAAAAGGTTGGGCGGGGTGAAGCTTTCTTT. Translating it yields CSVEKVGRGEAFF.